One TCR beta chain is described in this entry. The sample is drawn from a study of molecular identifiers for immune sequencing clone quantification. Each CDR3 protein gets one entry after TCRdb re-called the PCR reads with MiXCR. Of approximately 100,000 distinct CDR3 sequences in the sample, roughly 34% were seen once. This TCR came from a human donor in good health. Some libraries in this study had Jurkat cell RNA spiked in. Sequenced input: naive CD8+ T cells from blood, with Jurkat cell RNA spiked in. Regarding subset: FACS-sorted CD8+CD4-CCR7+CD45RA+ naive T cells.

CDR3 DNA sequence: TGTGCCAGCAGCATCCAGCGGGAGGTCGATGAGCAGTTCTTC. This codes for CASSIQREVDEQFF. The genes are TRBV21-1 and TRBJ2-1; the tabulated D call, TRBD2, remains unverified against the DNA. TRBV21-1 is given as a pseudogene. The CDR3 is 14 residues long.